The sequence of this T cell receptor (beta chain) was determined in a study of T cells in Graves' hyperthyroidism and ophthalmopathy. Study observations and caveats: Most clonotypes expanded in thyroid above 0.001 were likewise present in blood. A 13 V-J model separated ophthalmopathy from stable hyperthyroidism. Ophthalmopathy was identified by the model a median approximately 6.9 months ahead of onset.

Amplified TCR beta CDR3 regions derived from RNA transcripts. The HTBI primer set was used in a first-round RT-PCR of the TCR CDR3. MiXCR, applied by TCRdb to the multiplex PCR reads, yields one record per CDR3 protein. The table shows roughly 630,000 distinct CDR3 sequences, with 15% to 18% occurring only once. The sample holds many counts of this clonotype. Antigen specificity is unknown. Germline loops: CDR1 MNHNS, CDR2 SASEGT. Trimming took off 6 bases at V and 0 bases at J, with 14 bases between the two ends. The CDR3 runs 15 residues. The PBMCs were sourced from fresh peripheral blood (approximately 9 ml).

Specimen: blood. This receptor was taken from a woman in her thirties with Graves' hyperthyroidism. This chain links TRBV6-1 with TRBJ1-1; no firm D call. Here the CDR3 DNA reads TGTGCCAGCAGCCACCTGGACGGATTGAACACTGAAGCTTTCTTT. Amino acids: CASSHLDGLNTEAFF.